The text below deals with one T cell receptor beta chain. These data come from a study of blood T cell repertoires in COVID-19. Germline V gives CDR1 MNHEY, CDR2 SVGAGI. The ends were cut back, 6 bases at V and 1 base at J, with 9 bases in the middle. This CDR3 spans 13 amino acids. In the original processing: Reference gene primer amplification in the assay estimated nucleated cell counts. The table came from immunoSEQ multiplex PCR; TCRdb's copy has only in-frame clones and leaves some out. V, J and clone size derive from that table, while D and trimming were established from the DNA sequence. The sample includes 200,000 or so clones, approximately 82% of them seen just once.

The rearrangement uses TRBV6-5 and TRBJ1-1, with D perhaps TRBD1 (5 bases). Sequenced material: peripheral blood. The sequence was obtained from a human donor with acute or convalescent COVID-19. The donor label of this sample is uncertain. The CDR3 reads CASSLTGNTEAFF. CDR3 nucleotides: TGTGCCAGCAGCCTAACAGGGAACACTGAAGCTTTCTTT.